This T cell receptor beta chain was identified during a study of cytomegalovirus exposure and HLA in healthy donors. This clone showed up just once. V was clipped by 5 bases and J by 2 bases, with 9 bases between them. In germline, CDR1 is MNHNS, CDR2 SASEGT. There are 13 residues in the CDR3. Sequenced by immunoSEQ multiplex PCR; TCRdb stores in-frame clones only, minus some. The data show 170,000 or so clones, around 85% seen once. The TCR comes from a man between 18 and 29 years old in good health and CMV-seropositive. What was sequenced was PBMCs. The V gene is TRBV6-1, the J gene TRBJ2-5; D is unresolved. The CDR3 region is CASSLTAQETQYF. The CDR3 nucleotides are TGTGCCAGCAGTCTCACTGCACAAGAGACCCAGTACTTC.